This T cell receptor (beta chain) was identified during a study of regulatory T cells in long-lasting Graves disease. Time point specified: persistent/refractory GD, antithyroid drugs over 5 years with positive TRAb. Extracted PBMC RNA gave rise to the TCR library. Libraries of TCR beta came from iRepertoire HTBI primers plus Arm-PCR of CDR3 regions. TCRdb ran MiXCR on the multiplex PCR reads and lists one entry per CDR3 protein. The sample has about 460,000 distinct CDR3 sequences, approximately 23% seen once. CDR3 length: 13 residues. Germline loops: CDR1 SQVTM, CDR2 ANQGSEA. The germline V and J ends were trimmed by 7 bases and 4 bases, with 16 bases remaining between them. Findings of the study overall: The persistent group shared fewer than 3,500 public clonotypes, more than the 966 shared by new patients. With a small sample size, accuracy may have been reduced.

This clonotype occurred a few times. Its cognate antigen is unknown. The sequence was obtained from a female donor with Graves disease. The chain couples TRBV29-1 to TRBJ1-1; D possibly corresponds to TRBD1 (6 bases). The sample was peripheral blood mononuclear cells (PBMCs), taken when the disease was refractory, from a patient treated with antithyroid drugs. The DNA of the CDR3 is TGCAGCGGCATTCAGGGGTTGGGCACTGAAGCTTTCTTT. This sequence encodes CSGIQGLGTEAFF.